These 5 T cell receptor beta chains came from one sample sequenced in a study of blood T cells in healthy people across ages. Sample-barcoded 5' priming and a J-beta primer mix drove a second PCR of 7 to 11 cycles. Using its own MiXCR run on the 5' RACE reads, TCRdb lists one record per CDR3 protein. The profile shows about 580,000 distinct CDR3 sequences, around 48% of them singletons. Sequencing input: blood. The receptors originated from an older man in good health.

CDR3 sequence reads: CAIQAPGSTDTQYF. The CDR3 region has the DNA TGTGCCATCCAAGCTCCCGGAAGCACAGATACGCAGTATTTT. The V call is TRBV10-3, the J call TRBJ2-3; D call uncertain. This CDR3 comprises 14 residues. Trimming removed 8 bases from V and 0 bases from J, with 12 bases in between. The germline V gene encodes CDR1 ENHRY and CDR2 SYGVKD.

The genes are TRBV11-2 and TRBJ1-1, with a weak D call TRBD1 (6 bases). This CDR3 region has 13 residues. Germline V gene data show CDR1 as SGHAT and CDR2 as FQNNGV. Trimming removed 2 bases from V and 5 bases from J, with 9 bases in between. CDR3 region: CASSLHRATEAFF. Here the CDR3 DNA reads TGTGCCAGCAGCTTACACAGGGCTACTGAAGCTTTCTTT.

The chain couples TRBV28 to TRBJ2-1; D not resolved. This CDR3 is 13 amino acids long. Germline-derived CDR1 and CDR2 are MDHEN and SYDVKM. V was trimmed by 7 bases and J by 9 bases, leaving 16 bases between them. The CDR3 protein is CASTQVPRSEQFF. Written as DNA, the CDR3 is TGTGCCAGCACCCAGGTCCCCCGGAGTGAGCAGTTCTTC.

In DNA, the CDR3 is TGTGCCAGCAAAGGAGCACAGGGGCCTCAAGAGACCCAGTACTTC. Amino acid sequence: CASKGAQGPQETQYF. J is TRBJ2-5 and V is TRBV6-5, with 7 bases matching TRBD1. Unmatched junction bases numbered 10, after V lost 7 bases and J lost 2 bases. CDR1 and CDR2 from the germline V gene are MNHEY and SVGAGI. This CDR3 is 15 amino acids long.

Here the CDR3 DNA reads TGTGCCAGCAGTCGGACATATGGCTACACCTTC. Protein: CASSRTYGYTF. This sequence joins TRBV12-3 or TRBV12-4 and TRBJ1-2; TRBD1 is a possible D gene (5 bases). The CDR3 spans 11 residues. Trimming pared 5 bases from V and 5 bases from J, leaving 6 bases between.